Following are 3 T cell receptor beta chains from one sample sequenced in a study of beta chain features in type 1 diabetes. General study points: When Type 1 diabetes patients were examined, their TCRB CDR3s proved moderately but significantly shorter in all four CD4+ subsets.

Their antigens remain unidentified. Reverse transcription of all isolated RNA meant that expressed TCRB transcripts were sequenced. Sequencing used immunoSEQ multiplex PCR; TCRdb keeps in-frame clones, though not all of them. The sample shows 600,000 to 750,000 clones, 12% of them seen only once. Sequenced: naive CD4+ T cells from blood. These receptors were taken from a man aged 25 to 45 with type 1 diabetes.

The gene calls are TRBV10-3 and TRBJ1-2, with 9 positions matching TRBD1. Germline trimming cut 10 bases from V and 2 bases from J; bases unmatched to any gene: 17. The CDR3 runs to 17 residues. Germline V gene data show CDR1 as ENHRY and CDR2 as SYGVKD. The CDR3 DNA reads TGTGCCACGGAACCGGGACAGGGATCTTCAGCGAACTATGGCTACACCTTC. Translated, it gives CATEPGQGSSANYGYTF.

This rearrangement joins TRBV27 to TRBJ1-2; tentative D call: TRBD1 (6 bases). The CDR3 consists of 15 residues. Deletions cut 4 bases from V and 8 bases from J, with 20 bases between. Per germline, CDR1 MNHEY and CDR2 SMNVEV (reference sequence). CDR3 nucleotide sequence: TGTGCCAGCAGTTCTTGGGGGCCAGGGGTTAGAGGCTACACCTTC. As protein: CASSSWGPGVRGYTF.

This sequence joins TRBV30 and TRBJ2-7, with TRBD1 matching over 9 bases. Germline V gives CDR1 GTSNPN, CDR2 SVGIG (reference sequence). This CDR3 has 15 residues. The ends lost 3 bases at V and 3 bases at J; junction bases unmatched: 9. The CDR3 here is CAWSELPTGGYEQYF. The CDR3 region has the DNA TGTGCCTGGAGCGAGCTACCGACAGGGGGCTACGAGCAGTACTTC. Looking up the rest from reference TRBV30 and TRBJ2-7 gives the full variable domain: SQTIHQWPATLVQPVGSPLSLECTVEGTSNPNLYWYRQAAGRGLQLLFYSVGIGQISSEVPQNLSASRPQDRQFILSSKKLLLSDSGFYLCAWSELPTGGYEQYFGPGTRLTVT.